Here is one TCR beta chain with its context. As yet, its antigen is unknown. The record originates from a study of CD4 T cells in relation to SARS-CoV-2 and coronaviruses. Whole-study findings and limits: Roughly 69% of donors had memory CD4+ clonotypes crossrecognizing SARS-CoV-2 and common cold coronavirus spike.

The unexposed donors gave CD4+ T cells in about 2011-2019, prior to COVID-19. Uncultured naive and memory CD4+ T cells supplied DNA for deep TCR-beta sequencing. Method: immunoSEQ multiplex PCR; TCRdb's copy keeps in-frame clones and lacks some. There are approximately 70,000 clones in the sample; 90% to 95% occur only once, and approximately 0.25% lies in the top ten. CDR3 length: 13 residues. The V gene's germline CDR1 is MDHEN and CDR2 SYDVKM. Trimming took off 6 bases at V and 3 bases at J, with 9 bases between the two ends. The receptor was isolated from a human donor in good health. Input material: naive CD4+ T cells from PBMCs. Sample subset: naive CD4+ T cells isolated by negative enrichment. The chain joins TRBV28 to TRBJ1-3; no clear D. DNA for the CDR3: TGTGCCAGCAGCCCGGACCTTGGAAACACCATATATTTT. Residues: CASSPDLGNTIYF.